What follows is one T cell receptor beta chain and its context. No antigen is known for it. V was shortened by 5 bases and J by 2 bases, with 12 bases between the two germline ends. Germline V gives CDR1 SNHLY, CDR2 FYNNEI. The CDR3 extends over 15 amino acids. Via MiXCR, TCRdb re-called the RT-PCR reads, giving one row per CDR3 protein. The repertoire has about 700,000 distinct CDR3 sequences, approximately 15% of them found once; the top ten carry 5.5% to 7%. The entry originates in a study of response to subunit inactivated influenza vaccine. The study, taken as a whole, reports: Authors proposed each seasonal influenza vaccination draws in few new T cells.

The chain has TRBV2 and TRBJ1-4, with a possible D match to TRBD1 (5 bases). Specimen: PBMCs from blood, collected less than 15 days before vaccination. This clonotype was obtained from a man aged 45-65 years who received an inactivated influenza vaccine. This CDR3 is CASSKRDYTNEKLFF. CDR3 sequence (DNA): TGTGCCAGCAGTAAACGGGACTATACTAATGAAAAACTGTTTTTT.